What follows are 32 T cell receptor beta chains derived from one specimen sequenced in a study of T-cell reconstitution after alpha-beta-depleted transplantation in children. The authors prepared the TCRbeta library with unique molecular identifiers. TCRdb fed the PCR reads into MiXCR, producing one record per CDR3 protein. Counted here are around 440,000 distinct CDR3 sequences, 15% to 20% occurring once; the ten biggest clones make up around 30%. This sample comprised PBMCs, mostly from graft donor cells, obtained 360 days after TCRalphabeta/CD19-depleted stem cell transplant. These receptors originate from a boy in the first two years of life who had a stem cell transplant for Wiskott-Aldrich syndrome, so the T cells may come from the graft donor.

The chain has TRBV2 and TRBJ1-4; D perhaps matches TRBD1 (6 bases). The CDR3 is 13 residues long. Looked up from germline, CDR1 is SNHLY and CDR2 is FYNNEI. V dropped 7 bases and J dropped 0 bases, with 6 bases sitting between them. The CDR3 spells CASNRATNEKLFF. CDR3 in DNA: TGTGCCAGCAACAGGGCAACTAATGAAAAACTGTTTTTT. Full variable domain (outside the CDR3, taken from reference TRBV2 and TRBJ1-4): EPEVTQTPSHQVTQMGQEVILRCVPISNHLYFYWYRQILGQKVEFLVSFYNNEISEKSEIFDDQFSVERPDGSNFTLKIRSTKLEDSAMYFCASNRATNEKLFFGSGTQLSVL.

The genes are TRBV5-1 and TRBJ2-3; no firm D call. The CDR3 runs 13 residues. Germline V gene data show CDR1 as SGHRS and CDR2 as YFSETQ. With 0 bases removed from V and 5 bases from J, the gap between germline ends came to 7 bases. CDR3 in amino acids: CASSLDVQDTQYF. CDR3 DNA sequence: TGCGCCAGCAGCTTGGACGTGCAAGATACGCAGTATTTT.

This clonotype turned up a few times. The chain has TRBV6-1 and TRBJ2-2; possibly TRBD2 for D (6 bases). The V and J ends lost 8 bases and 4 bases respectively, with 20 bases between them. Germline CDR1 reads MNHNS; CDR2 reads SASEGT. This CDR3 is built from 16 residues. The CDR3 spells CASAVGLAVPTGELFF. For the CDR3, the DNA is TGTGCCAGCGCCGTGGGACTCGCCGTCCCCACCGGGGAGCTGTTTTTT.

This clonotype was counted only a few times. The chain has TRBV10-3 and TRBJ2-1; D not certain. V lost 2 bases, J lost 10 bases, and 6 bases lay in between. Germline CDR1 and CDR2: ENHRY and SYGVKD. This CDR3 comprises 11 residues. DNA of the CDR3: TGTGCCATCAGTGAGGGCTACGAGCAGTTCTTC. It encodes CAISEGYEQFF.

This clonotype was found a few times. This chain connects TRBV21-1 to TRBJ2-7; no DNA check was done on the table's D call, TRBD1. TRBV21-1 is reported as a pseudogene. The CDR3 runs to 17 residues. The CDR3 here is CASSKEGGVADTYEQYF. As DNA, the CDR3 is TGTGCCAGCAGCAAAGAGGGGGGGGTAGCGGACACCTACGAGCAGTACTTC.

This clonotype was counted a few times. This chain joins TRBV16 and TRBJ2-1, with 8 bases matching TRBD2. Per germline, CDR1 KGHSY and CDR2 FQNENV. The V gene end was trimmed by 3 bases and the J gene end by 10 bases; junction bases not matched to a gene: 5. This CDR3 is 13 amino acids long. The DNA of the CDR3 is TGTGCCAGCAGCCATCGAGAGCGGGAGGAGCAGTTCTTC. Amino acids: CASSHREREEQFF.

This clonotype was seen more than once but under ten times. CDR3 region: CASSRGGNTEAFF. The DNA for the CDR3 is TGTGCCAGCAGCCGTGGGGGGAACACTGAAGCTTTCTTT. The chain employs TRBV3-1 and TRBJ1-1, with D perhaps matching TRBD1 (5 bases). V lost 4 bases and J lost 1, with 7 bases in between. The CDR3 is made up of 13 amino acids. Germline CDR1 and CDR2: LGHDT and YNNKEL (reference sequence).

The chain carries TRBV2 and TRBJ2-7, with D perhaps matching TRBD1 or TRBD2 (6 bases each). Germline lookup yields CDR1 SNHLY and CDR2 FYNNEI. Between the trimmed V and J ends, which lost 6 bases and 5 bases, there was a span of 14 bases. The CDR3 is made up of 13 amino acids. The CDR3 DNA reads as TGTGCCAGCAGCGGGGATAGGGGGGACGAGCAGTACTTC. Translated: CASSGDRGDEQYF.

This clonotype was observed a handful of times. Here the CDR3 DNA reads TGTGCCAGCTCCAAACGCGAAGGGGTCAATGAGCAGTTCTTC. As protein: CASSKREGVNEQFF. V gene TRBV18 combines with J gene TRBJ2-1; tentatively, D is TRBD1 (5 bases). Germline lookup yields CDR1 KGHSH and CDR2 LQKENI. The V end was cut by 6 bases, the J end by 6 bases, with 15 bases between. The CDR3 runs to 14 residues.

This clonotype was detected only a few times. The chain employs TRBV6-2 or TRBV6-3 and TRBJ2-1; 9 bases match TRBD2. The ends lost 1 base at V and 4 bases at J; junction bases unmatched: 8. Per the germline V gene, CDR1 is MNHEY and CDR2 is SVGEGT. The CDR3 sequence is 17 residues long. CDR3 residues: CASSYFPGLATYNEQFF. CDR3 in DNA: TGTGCCAGCAGTTACTTCCCGGGACTAGCAACTTACAATGAGCAGTTCTTC.

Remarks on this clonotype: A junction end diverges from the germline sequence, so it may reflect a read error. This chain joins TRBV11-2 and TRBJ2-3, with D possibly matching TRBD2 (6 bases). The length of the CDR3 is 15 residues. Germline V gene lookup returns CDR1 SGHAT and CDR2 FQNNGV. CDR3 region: CASSLGAGSIHTQCF. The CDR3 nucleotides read TGTGCCAGCAGCTTAGGGGCGGGGTCAATACATACGCAGTGTTTT. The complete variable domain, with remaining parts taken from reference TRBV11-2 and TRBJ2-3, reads EAGVAQSPRYKIIEKRQSVAFWCNPISGHATLYWYQQILGQGPKLLIQFQNNGVVDDSQLPKDRFSAERLKGVDSTLKIQPAKLEDSAVYLCASSLGAGSIHTQCFGPGTRLTVL.

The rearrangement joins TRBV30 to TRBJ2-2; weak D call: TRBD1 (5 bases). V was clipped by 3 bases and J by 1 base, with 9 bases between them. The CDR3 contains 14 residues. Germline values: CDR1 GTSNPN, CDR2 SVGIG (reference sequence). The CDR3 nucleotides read TGTGCCTGGAGGTTCCAGGGGAACACCGGGGAGCTGTTTTTT. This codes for CAWRFQGNTGELFF.

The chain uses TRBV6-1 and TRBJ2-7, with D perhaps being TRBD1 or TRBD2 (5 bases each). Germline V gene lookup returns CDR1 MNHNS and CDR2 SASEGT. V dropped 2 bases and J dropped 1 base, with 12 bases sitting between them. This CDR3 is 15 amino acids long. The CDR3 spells CASSERGPPSYEQYF. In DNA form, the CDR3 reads TGTGCCAGCAGTGAAAGGGGACCGCCATCCTACGAGCAGTACTTC.

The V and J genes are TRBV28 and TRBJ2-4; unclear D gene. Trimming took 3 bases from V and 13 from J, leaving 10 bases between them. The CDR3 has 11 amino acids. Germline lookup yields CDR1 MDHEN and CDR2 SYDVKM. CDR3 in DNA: TGTGCCAGCAGTTTTGGTGGGCCCCAGTACTTC. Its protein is CASSFGGPQYF.

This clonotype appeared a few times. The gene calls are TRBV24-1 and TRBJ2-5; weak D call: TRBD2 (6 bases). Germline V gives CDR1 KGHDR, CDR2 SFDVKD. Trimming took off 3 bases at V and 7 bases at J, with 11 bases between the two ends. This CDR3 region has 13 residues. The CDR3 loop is CATSDPGRGTQYF. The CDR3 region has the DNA TGTGCCACCAGTGATCCCGGGCGGGGGACCCAGTACTTC.

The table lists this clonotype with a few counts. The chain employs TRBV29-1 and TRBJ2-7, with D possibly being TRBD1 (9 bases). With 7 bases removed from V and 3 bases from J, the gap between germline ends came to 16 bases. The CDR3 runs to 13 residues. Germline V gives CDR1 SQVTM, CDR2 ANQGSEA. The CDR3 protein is CSAGGTGFYEQYF. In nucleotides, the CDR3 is TGCAGCGCGGGAGGGACAGGGTTCTACGAGCAGTACTTC.

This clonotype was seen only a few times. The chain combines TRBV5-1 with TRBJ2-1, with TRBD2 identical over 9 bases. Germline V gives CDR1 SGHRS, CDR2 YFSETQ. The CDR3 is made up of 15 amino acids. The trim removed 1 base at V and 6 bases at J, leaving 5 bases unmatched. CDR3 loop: CASSLLAGEPNEQFF. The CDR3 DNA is TGCGCCAGCAGCTTGTTAGCGGGAGAGCCCAATGAGCAGTTCTTC.

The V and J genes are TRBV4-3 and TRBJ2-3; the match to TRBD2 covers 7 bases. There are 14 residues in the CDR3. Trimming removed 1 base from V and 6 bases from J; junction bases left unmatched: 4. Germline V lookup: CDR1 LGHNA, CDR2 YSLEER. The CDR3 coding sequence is TGCGCCAGCAGCCAAGGCGGGAGTCCCGATACGCAGTATTTT. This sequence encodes CASSQGGSPDTQYF.

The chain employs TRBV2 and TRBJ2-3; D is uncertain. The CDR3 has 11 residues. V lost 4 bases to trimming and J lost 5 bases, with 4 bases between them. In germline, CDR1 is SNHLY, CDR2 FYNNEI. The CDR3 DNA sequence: TGTGCCAGCAGTGGGGTAGATACGCAGTATTTT. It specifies CASSGVDTQYF.

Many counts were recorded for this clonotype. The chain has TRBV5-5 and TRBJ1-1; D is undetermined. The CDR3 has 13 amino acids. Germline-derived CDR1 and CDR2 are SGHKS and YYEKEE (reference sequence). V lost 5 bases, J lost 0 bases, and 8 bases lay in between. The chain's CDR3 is CASRQLMNTEAFF. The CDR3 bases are TGTGCCAGCAGGCAGCTGATGAACACTGAAGCTTTCTTT.

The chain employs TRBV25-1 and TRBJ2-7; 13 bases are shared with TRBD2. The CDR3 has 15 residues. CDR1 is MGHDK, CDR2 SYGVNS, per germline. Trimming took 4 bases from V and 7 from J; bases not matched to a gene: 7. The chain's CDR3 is CASSVTAGLAGEQYF. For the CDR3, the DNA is TGTGCCAGCAGTGTAACCGCGGGACTAGCGGGGGAGCAGTACTTC.

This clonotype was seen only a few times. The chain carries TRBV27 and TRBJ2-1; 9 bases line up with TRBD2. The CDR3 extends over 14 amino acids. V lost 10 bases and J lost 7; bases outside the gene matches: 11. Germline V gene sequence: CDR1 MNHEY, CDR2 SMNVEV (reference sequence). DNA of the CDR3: TGTGCCACCCGCGGGAGGGCCGCCGGGAATGAGCAGTTCTTC. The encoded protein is CATRGRAAGNEQFF.

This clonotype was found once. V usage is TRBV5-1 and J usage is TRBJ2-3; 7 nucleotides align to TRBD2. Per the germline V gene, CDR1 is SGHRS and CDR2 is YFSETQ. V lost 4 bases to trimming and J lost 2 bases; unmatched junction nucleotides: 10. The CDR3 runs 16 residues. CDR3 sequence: CASSPGLGPSTDTQYF. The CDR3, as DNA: TGCGCCAGCAGCCCCGGACTAGGCCCCTCCACAGATACGCAGTATTTT.

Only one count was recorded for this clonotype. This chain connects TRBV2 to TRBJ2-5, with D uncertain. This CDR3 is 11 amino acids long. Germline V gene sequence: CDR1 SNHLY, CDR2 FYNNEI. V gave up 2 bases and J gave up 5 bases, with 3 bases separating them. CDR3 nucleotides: TGTGCCAGCAGTGAATCGGAGACCCAGTACTTC. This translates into CASSESETQYF.

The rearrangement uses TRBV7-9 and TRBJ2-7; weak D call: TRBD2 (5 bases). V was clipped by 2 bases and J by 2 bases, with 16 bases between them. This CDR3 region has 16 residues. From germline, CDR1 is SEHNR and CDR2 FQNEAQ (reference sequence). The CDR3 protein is CASSLRGPPYTYEQYF. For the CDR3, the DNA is TGTGCCAGCAGCTTAAGAGGGCCTCCCTATACCTACGAGCAGTACTTC.

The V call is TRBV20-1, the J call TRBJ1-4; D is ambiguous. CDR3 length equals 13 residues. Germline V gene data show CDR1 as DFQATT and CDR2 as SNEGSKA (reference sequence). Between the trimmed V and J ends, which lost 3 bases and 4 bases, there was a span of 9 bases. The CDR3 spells CSASPGFNEKLFF. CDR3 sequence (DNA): TGCAGTGCTAGTCCCGGGTTTAATGAAAAACTGTTTTTT.

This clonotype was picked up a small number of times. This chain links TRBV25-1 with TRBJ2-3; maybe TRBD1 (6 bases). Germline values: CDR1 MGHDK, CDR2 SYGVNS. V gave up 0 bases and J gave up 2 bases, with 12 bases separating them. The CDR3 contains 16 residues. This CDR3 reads CASSEYGRQVTDTQYF. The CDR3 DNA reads TGTGCCAGCAGTGAATACGGCCGACAGGTCACAGATACGCAGTATTTT.

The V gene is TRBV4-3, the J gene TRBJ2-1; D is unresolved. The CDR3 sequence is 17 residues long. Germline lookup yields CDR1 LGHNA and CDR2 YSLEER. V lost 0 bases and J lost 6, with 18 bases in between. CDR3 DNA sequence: TGCGCCAGCAGCCAAGATGAGGTAGCAAAGGAGAGCAATGAGCAGTTCTTC. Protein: CASSQDEVAKESNEQFF.

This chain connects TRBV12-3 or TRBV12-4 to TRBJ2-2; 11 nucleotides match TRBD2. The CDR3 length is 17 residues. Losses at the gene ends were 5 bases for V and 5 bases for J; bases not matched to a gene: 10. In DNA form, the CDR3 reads TGTGCCAGCAGTAAGCCCCGACTAGCGGGATCGACCGGGGAGCTGTTTTTT. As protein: CASSKPRLAGSTGELFF.

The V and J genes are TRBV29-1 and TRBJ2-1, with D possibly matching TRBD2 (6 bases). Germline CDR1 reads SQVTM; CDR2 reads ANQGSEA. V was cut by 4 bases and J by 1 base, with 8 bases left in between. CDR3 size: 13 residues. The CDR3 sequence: CSVGRDSYNEQFF. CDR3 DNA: TGCAGCGTTGGGCGGGATTCCTACAATGAGCAGTTCTTC.

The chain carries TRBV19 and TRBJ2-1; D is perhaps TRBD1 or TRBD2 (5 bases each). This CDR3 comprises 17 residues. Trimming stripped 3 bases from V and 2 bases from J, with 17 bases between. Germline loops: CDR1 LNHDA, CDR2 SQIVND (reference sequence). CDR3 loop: CASSMPTPGRPYNEQFF. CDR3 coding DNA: TGTGCCAGTAGTATGCCCACCCCGGGACGCCCCTACAATGAGCAGTTCTTC.

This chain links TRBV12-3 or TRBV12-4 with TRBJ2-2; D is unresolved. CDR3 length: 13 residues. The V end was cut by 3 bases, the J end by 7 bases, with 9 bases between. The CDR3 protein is CASSFPAIGELFF. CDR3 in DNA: TGTGCCAGCAGTTTTCCAGCGATCGGGGAGCTGTTTTTT.